This T cell receptor (beta chain) was observed in a study of tumor-infiltrating lymphocytes in primary liver carcinoma. The study, taken as a whole, reports: Only about 7-24% of top clones spanned all five tumor regions.

Unsorted bulk tissue (roughly 20-34 mg) underwent RNA and DNA co-extraction. The researchers produced TCR beta cDNA from roughly 500 ng total RNA with a constant-region primer. Generation of the TCR beta libraries relied on three nested multiplex PCR rounds using slightly modified ARM-PCR. With TRBV1-TRBV30 forward primers and a C-beta reverse primer, the first two PCR rounds were run for about 10 cycles each. Each CDR3 protein is one row after TCRdb ran MiXCR on the multiplex PCR reads. In the table there are around 60,000 distinct CDR3 sequences, about two thirds of which are singletons. Germline assignment: CDR1 SQVTM and CDR2 ANQGSEA. The CDR3 extends over 15 amino acids. V shed 1 base, J shed 5 bases, and the junction held 8 bases outside the gene matches. Comments on this clonotype: Its antigen is unidentified. Lacking the conserved final phenylalanine or tryptophan, this CDR3 likely reflects a read error.

Sequencing was carried out using liver tumor tissue from sampling region 4. Subset noted: tumor region T4, right-lateral pole. The chain recombines TRBV29-1 with TRBJ2-1, with 7 nucleotides matching TRBD1. This TCR derives from a man aged 35 to 55 with primary liver carcinoma and hepatitis B virus infection. The CDR3, as DNA: TGCAGCGTTGAAGGTGGGACAGAGGTCCACAATGAGCAGTTCTTA. Residues: CSVEGGTEVHNEQFL.